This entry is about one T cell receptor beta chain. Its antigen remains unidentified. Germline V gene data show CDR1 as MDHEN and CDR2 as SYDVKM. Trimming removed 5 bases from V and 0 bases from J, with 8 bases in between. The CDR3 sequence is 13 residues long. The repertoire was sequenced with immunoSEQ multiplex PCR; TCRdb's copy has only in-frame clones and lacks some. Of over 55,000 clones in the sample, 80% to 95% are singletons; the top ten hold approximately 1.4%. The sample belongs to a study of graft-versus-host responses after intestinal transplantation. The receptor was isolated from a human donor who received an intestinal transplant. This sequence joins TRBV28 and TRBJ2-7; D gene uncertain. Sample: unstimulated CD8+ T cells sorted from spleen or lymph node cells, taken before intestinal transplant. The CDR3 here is CASSGRDSYEQYF. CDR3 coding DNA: TGTGCCAGCAGTGGTCGAGACTCCTACGAGCAGTACTTC.